Following are 15 T cell receptor beta chains from one sample sequenced in a study of Ad26.COV2.S vaccination and SARS-CoV-2 variants. The sample's treatment: around 19 received Ad26.COV2.S at low or high dose, single or two shots; 5 received placebo; per-sample allocation not given. Day 63 after the first vaccine or placebo injection was the time point for sampling. The table came from immunoSEQ multiplex PCR; TCRdb's copy has only in-frame clones and leaves some out. The sample consists of a few hundred thousand clones, 75% to 95% of them appearing once. The sample consisted of peripheral blood, taken in a trial of Ad26.COV2.S vaccine versus placebo. Receptors originate from a person between 18 and 60 years old who received the Ad26.COV2.S COVID-19 vaccine or a placebo.

The genes are TRBV5-1 and TRBJ1-1; 7 bases agree with TRBD1. This CDR3 region has 13 residues. The V segment lost 2 bases and the J segment 5 bases; nucleotides outside the gene matches: 3. Germline V gene data show CDR1 as SGHRS and CDR2 as YFSETQ. This CDR3 is CASSFQGGTEAFF. CDR3 DNA: TGCGCCAGCAGCTTCCAGGGGGGGACTGAAGCTTTCTTT.

V is TRBV29-1 and J is TRBJ2-1; D uncertain. Germline CDR1 reads SQVTM; CDR2 reads ANQGSEA. The CDR3 is 20 amino acids. V dropped 0 bases and J dropped 1 base, with 25 bases sitting between them. The CDR3, as DNA: TGCAGCGTTGAAGATCTCCACTTAGGTTCGGCTCCTCGGTCCTACAATGAGCAGTTCTTC. Translating gives CSVEDLHLGSAPRSYNEQFF.

The chain links TRBV7-2 to TRBJ2-3; D not certain. Trimming pared 5 bases from V and 0 bases from J, leaving 12 bases between. The CDR3 sequence is 15 residues long. Germline assignment: CDR1 SGHTA and CDR2 FQGNSA. CDR3 bases: TGTGCCAGCAGCAAGTGGATCGGGAGCACAGATACGCAGTATTTT. Translated, it gives CASSKWIGSTDTQYF.

The chain couples TRBV12-5 to TRBJ2-1; TRBD1 matches at 9 bases. V lost 5 bases, J lost 7 bases, and 12 bases stayed unmatched. This CDR3 is 16 amino acids long. CDR1 LGHNT and CDR2 FRNRAP come from the germline V gene. CDR3 DNA sequence: TGTGCTAGTGGTCGATCCGGGACAGGGAGAACTAATGAGCAGTTCTTC. Protein: CASGRSGTGRTNEQFF.

The chain links TRBV7-2 to TRBJ2-7; maybe TRBD1 (7 bases). Looked up from germline, CDR1 is SGHTA and CDR2 is FQGNSA. Trimming took off 3 bases at V and 3 bases at J, with 15 bases between the two ends. The CDR3 length is 15 residues. CDR3 sequence (DNA): TGTGCCAGCAGCTTGACAGGGTCGGGGGACTACGAGCAGTACTTC. Residues: CASSLTGSGDYEQYF.

The CDR3 DNA sequence: TGTGCCAGCAGTTTATCTGTGTACAATGAGCAGTTCTTC. This encodes CASSLSVYNEQFF. The genes are TRBV28 and TRBJ2-1; D remains ambiguous. Germline V lookup: CDR1 MDHEN, CDR2 SYDVKM. There are 13 residues in the CDR3. Trimming removed 1 base from V and 4 bases from J, with 5 bases in between.

This chain connects TRBV4-1 to TRBJ2-3; 10 nucleotides match TRBD2. Trimming at V came to 3 bases and at J to 6 bases, leaving 21 bases not matched to a gene. Per the germline V gene, CDR1 is MGHRA and CDR2 is YSYEKL. CDR3 size: 20 residues. Here the CDR3 reads CASSQTVLAGAPISRDTQYF. DNA for the CDR3: TGCGCCAGCAGCCAGACTGTGCTAGCGGGAGCACCCATCTCGCGGGATACGCAGTATTTT.

The chain is built from TRBV28 and TRBJ2-7; 8 bases agree with TRBD2. The V and J ends lost 3 bases and 3 bases, in that order; junction bases with no gene match: 4. The CDR3 contains 14 residues. The germline V gene has CDR1 MDHEN and CDR2 SYDVKM. The CDR3 spells CASSLGGRIYEQYF. In nucleotides, the CDR3 is TGTGCCAGCAGTTTGGGCGGGAGGATCTACGAGCAGTACTTC.

This clone has a handful of counts. This chain uses TRBV4-3 with TRBJ2-7, with D possibly matching TRBD2 (7 bases). Germline values: CDR1 LGHNA, CDR2 YSLEER. CDR3 size: 15 residues. V lost 1 base, J lost 0 bases, and 10 bases lay in between. The CDR3 is CASSQVGGGSYEQYF. CDR3 nucleotide sequence: TGCGCCAGCAGCCAAGTGGGAGGGGGCTCCTACGAGCAGTACTTC.

V and J are TRBV19 and TRBJ1-5; D is ambiguous. Per the germline V gene, CDR1 is LNHDA and CDR2 is SQIVND (reference sequence). Trimming removed 3 bases at V and 2 bases at J, with 5 bases between. This CDR3 contains 13 residues. CDR3 bases: TGTGCCAGTAGTATTGAGGGCAATCAGCCCCAGCATTTT. It encodes CASSIEGNQPQHF.

The V call is TRBV5-5, the J call TRBJ2-1; D possibly uses TRBD1 or TRBD2 (5 bases each). The CDR3 extends over 13 amino acids. V was pared by 3 bases and J by 4 bases, with 8 bases between. CDR1 is SGHKS, CDR2 YYEKEE, per germline (reference sequence). The CDR3 DNA reads TGTGCCAGCAGCTGGGACGGTTACAATGAGCAGTTCTTC. This codes for CASSWDGYNEQFF.

This clone was counted between two and nine times. The chain has TRBV24-1 and TRBJ1-5, with D tentatively TRBD1 (5 bases). This CDR3 has 14 amino acids. The germline V gene encodes CDR1 KGHDR and CDR2 SFDVKD. Trimming removed 5 bases at V and 4 bases at J, with 11 bases between. The CDR3 sequence is CATSGVYRNQPQHF. CDR3 bases: TGTGCCACCAGTGGAGTTTACAGGAATCAGCCCCAGCATTTT.

The rearrangement uses TRBV27 and TRBJ1-5; D unclear. CDR3 length: 14 residues. Germline assignment: CDR1 MNHEY and CDR2 SMNVEV (reference sequence). Trimming shortened V by 4 bases and J by 3 bases, and 10 bases separated the two germline ends. CDR3 amino acids: CASSSRRDNQPQHF. The CDR3, as DNA: TGTGCCAGCAGTTCTAGACGGGACAATCAGCCCCAGCATTTT.

The V call is TRBV2, the J call TRBJ2-3; 7 nucleotides align to TRBD1. The CDR3 extends over 17 amino acids. Germline CDR1 is SNHLY and CDR2 is FYNNEI. The V segment lost 4 bases and the J segment 2 bases; nucleotides outside the gene matches: 12. CDR3 in amino acids: CASSVGLGQDYTDTQYF. In nucleotides, the CDR3 is TGTGCCAGCAGTGTAGGTCTTGGACAGGATTACACAGATACGCAGTATTTT.

On this clone: The identical CDR3 is also encoded by other nucleotide sequences in the sample. The chain carries TRBV27 and TRBJ1-5, with TRBD1 matching over 9 bases. The V gene end was trimmed by 4 bases and the J gene end by 7 bases; junction bases not matched to a gene: 5. The CDR3 runs to 14 residues. The germline V gene encodes CDR1 MNHEY and CDR2 SMNVEV (reference sequence). CDR3 in amino acids: CASSSGQGRQPQHF. The CDR3 coding sequence is TGTGCCAGCAGTTCGGGACAGGGTCGGCAGCCCCAGCATTTT.